One sample yielded the 19 T cell receptor beta chains listed below, sequenced in a study of identical twins. TCRdb recomputed calls from the 5' RACE reads with MiXCR, one row per CDR3 protein. The sample yields 1.5 million to 2 million distinct CDR3 sequences, 32% seen once. The source material was cord blood. The receptors derive from a newborn girl in good health.

This clonotype occurred once. CDR3 coding DNA: TGTGCCAGCAGTTTCGGGTACGGCTATGGCTACACCTTC. Amino acid sequence: CASSFGYGYGYTF. The V and J genes are TRBV27 and TRBJ1-2, with no clear D. The CDR3 extends over 13 amino acids. V was trimmed by 3 bases and J by 4 bases, leaving 9 bases between them. Looked up from germline, CDR1 is MNHEY and CDR2 is SMNVEV (reference sequence).

The genes are TRBV28 and TRBJ2-4, with 14 positions matching TRBD2. CDR3 length: 13 amino acids. Trimming removed 5 bases from V and 13 bases from J; junction bases left unmatched: 4. The germline V gene has CDR1 MDHEN and CDR2 SYDVKM. CDR3 residues: CASSTGLAGEQYF. As DNA, the CDR3 is TGTGCCAGCAGTACGGGACTAGCGGGAGAGCAGTACTTC.

This clonotype was detected a few times. This chain links TRBV3-1 with TRBJ2-1; 11 positions match TRBD2. The J call is uncertain, as TRBJ2-7 better fits the DNA end. From germline, CDR1 is LGHDT and CDR2 YNNKEL (reference sequence). The CDR3 contains 15 residues. The CDR3 nucleotides are TGTGCCAGCAGCCGACTAGCGGGATCCTACAATGAGCAGTACTTC. Translation: CASSRLAGSYNEQYF.

A few counts support this clonotype. CDR3 protein: CASSLVALELAKNIQYF. CDR3 nucleotide sequence: TGTGCCAGCAGCTTAGTGGCGTTGGAGCTAGCCAAAAACATTCAGTACTTC. The V and J genes are TRBV7-2 and TRBJ2-4; no reliable D call. Germline values: CDR1 SGHTA, CDR2 FQGNSA. The germline V and J ends were trimmed by 1 base and 0 bases, with 13 bases remaining between them. The CDR3 loop spans 17 amino acids.

The chain is built from TRBV7-2 and TRBJ2-1; 10 nucleotides agree with TRBD2. Germline trimming cut 5 bases from V and 4 bases from J; bases unmatched to any gene: 14. Germline CDR1 and CDR2: SGHTA and FQGNSA. CDR3 length: 18 amino acids. The CDR3 region has the DNA TGTGCCAGCAGCCAAAGAGGGACTAGCGCTGTTAGATACAATGAGCAGTTCTTC. Its translation is CASSQRGTSAVRYNEQFF.

The chain is built from TRBV7-2 and TRBJ2-7; D uncertain. The CDR3 runs 15 residues. Trimming removed 2 bases from V and 4 bases from J, with 15 bases in between. CDR1 and CDR2 (germline): SGHTA, FQGNSA. DNA of the CDR3: TGTGCCAGCAGCTTATCTCCAGTCGGCTGGTACGAGCAGTACTTC. It specifies CASSLSPVGWYEQYF.

The chain uses TRBV12-3 or TRBV12-4 and TRBJ2-7; D possibly corresponds to TRBD1 (6 bases). CDR3 length: 15 residues. Trimming took off 3 bases at V and 2 bases at J, with 14 bases between the two ends. CDR3 protein: CASSFQQGPTYEQYF. CDR3 coding DNA: TGTGCCAGCAGTTTCCAACAGGGCCCAACCTACGAGCAGTACTTC.

This clonotype was found many times. V is TRBV12-3 or TRBV12-4 and J is TRBJ2-4, with D tentatively TRBD2 (6 bases). CDR3 length equals 14 residues. V was cut by 3 bases and J by 8 bases, with 14 bases left in between. The CDR3 loop is CASSFRGEGYIQYF. The CDR3, as DNA: TGTGCCAGCAGTTTTCGCGGGGAAGGATACATTCAGTACTTC.

The chain is built from TRBV20-1 and TRBJ2-7; perhaps TRBD1 as D (5 bases). CDR1 DFQATT and CDR2 SNEGSKA come from the germline V gene (reference sequence). This CDR3 comprises 12 residues. V shed 1 base and J shed 4 bases, with 8 bases lying between them. The CDR3 loop reads CSARAGFYEQYF. CDR3 nucleotide sequence: TGCAGTGCTAGAGCAGGGTTTTACGAGCAGTACTTC.

This chain connects TRBV28 to TRBJ2-3; TRBD2 might be the D (6 bases). This CDR3 is 24 amino acids long. Per the germline V gene, CDR1 is MDHEN and CDR2 is SYDVKM. V gave up 0 bases and J gave up 0 bases, with 34 bases separating them. The CDR3 coding sequence is TGTGCCAGCAGTTTATGCCTTCTCGAATTGCGGCAGGGACTGTCCGAAAATAGCACAGATACGCAGTATTTT. Translation: CASSLCLLELRQGLSENSTDTQYF. Full variable domain (missing parts from reference TRBV28 and TRBJ2-3): DVKVTQSSRYLVKRTGEKVFLECVQDMDHENMFWYRQDPGLGLRLIYFSYDVKMKEKGDIPEGYSVSREKKERFSLILESASTNQTSMYLCASSLCLLELRQGLSENSTDTQYFGPGTRLTVL.

This clonotype has only a few counts. The junction differs from germline at one of its ends, possibly a read error. This sequence joins TRBV20-1 and TRBJ2-7; D unclear. CDR1 is DFQATT and CDR2 is SNEGSKA in the germline V gene (reference sequence). This CDR3 region has 11 residues. This CDR3 is CSARVHYEQYF. DNA for the CDR3: TGCAGTGCCAGAGTCCACTACGAGCAGTACTTC.

This clonotype has more than one count but fewer than ten. The genes are TRBV24-1 and TRBJ2-5, with D maybe TRBD1 (5 bases). The germline CDR1 and CDR2 sequences are KGHDR and SFDVKD. Between the trimmed V and J ends, which lost 11 bases and 2 bases, there was a span of 20 bases. The CDR3 has 15 amino acids. CDR3 DNA sequence: TGTGCCAGAATCTCCGTCGGACATTTACAAGAGACCCAGTACTTC. It is translated as CARISVGHLQETQYF.

This clonotype was observed a few times. The rearrangement joins TRBV28 to TRBJ2-5; D is possibly TRBD1 (6 bases). Germline lookup yields CDR1 MDHEN and CDR2 SYDVKM. Trimming shortened V by 7 bases and J by 3 bases, and 18 bases separated the two germline ends. The CDR3 contains 15 residues. The CDR3 region has the DNA TGTGCCAGCATGTCTTCTGGACAGACAGAAGAGACCCAGTACTTC. This translates into CASMSSGQTEETQYF.

V usage is TRBV12-3 or TRBV12-4 and J usage is TRBJ2-3, with D uncertain. Trimming took off 1 base at V and 0 bases at J, with 14 bases between the two ends. The CDR3 sequence is 17 residues long. CDR3 in amino acids: CASSLGQVDPSTDTQYF. CDR3 DNA sequence: TGTGCCAGCAGTTTAGGGCAGGTCGACCCTAGCACAGATACGCAGTATTTT.

The chain carries TRBV5-1 and TRBJ2-3, with 8 bases identical to TRBD1. Germline CDR1 SGHRS, CDR2 YFSETQ. The CDR3 is 16 residues long. The V and J ends lost 4 bases and 1 base, in that order; junction bases with no gene match: 8. The CDR3 sequence is CASSPHSTGGTDTQYF. The CDR3 DNA sequence: TGCGCCAGCAGCCCCCACTCGACAGGGGGCACAGATACGCAGTATTTT.

This clonotype was found many times. The chain has TRBV12-3 or TRBV12-4 and TRBJ2-3, with 9 nucleotides matching TRBD1. The CDR3 has 16 residues. The J segment lost 6 bases and the V segment lost 4 bases, leaving 11 bases of the junction unmatched. CDR3 sequence (DNA): TGTGCCAGCAGTTCGCACCGGGACAGGGAATTGGATACGCAGTATTTT. This sequence encodes CASSSHRDRELDTQYF.

V gene TRBV29-1 combines with J gene TRBJ2-5, with 7 bases lining up with TRBD2. Unmatched junction bases numbered 7, after V lost 4 bases and J lost 11 bases. Germline CDR1 and CDR2: SQVTM and ANQGSEA. This CDR3 spans 11 amino acids. The CDR3 region has the DNA TGCAGCGTTGTCCTAGCGCGGGAGCAGTACTTC. It translates to CSVVLAREQYF.

The chain employs TRBV12-5 and TRBJ2-3; D uncertain. The CDR3 length is 13 residues. The V end was cut by 0 bases, the J end by 0 bases, with 1 base between. The germline V gene encodes CDR1 LGHNT and CDR2 FRNRAP. The CDR3 loop is CASGLVSTDTQYF. The DNA for the CDR3 is TGTGCTAGTGGTTTGGTAAGCACAGATACGCAGTATTTT.

This chain uses TRBV12-3 or TRBV12-4 with TRBJ2-7; perhaps TRBD1 as D (6 bases). The V end was cut by 5 bases, the J end by 2 bases, with 13 bases between. This CDR3 is 14 amino acids long. CDR3 sequence (DNA): TGTGCCAGCAGTCTACCCAGGGGTACCTACGAGCAGTACTTC. Translated, it gives CASSLPRGTYEQYF.